Presented here are 3 T cell receptor beta chains from one specimen sequenced in a study of T-cell reconstitution after alpha-beta-depleted transplantation in children. The TCRbeta library incorporated unique molecular identifiers. TCRdb reanalysed the PCR reads using MiXCR and keeps one entry per CDR3 protein. Of under 750,000 distinct CDR3 sequences listed, 20% to 25% are singletons. This sample comprised PBMCs, mostly from graft donor cells, obtained 360 days after TCRalphabeta/CD19-depleted stem cell transplant. The source of these receptors is a boy less than two years old who had a stem cell transplant for acute myeloid leukemia, so the T cells may come from the graft donor.

This clonotype was detected ten times or more. The chain uses TRBV12-3 or TRBV12-4 and TRBJ2-7, with a tentative D call TRBD2 (5 bases). V was trimmed by 3 bases and J by 0 bases, leaving 6 bases between them. This CDR3 is built from 13 residues. The DNA for the CDR3 is TGTGCCAGCAGTTTGGAGGACTCCTACGAGCAGTACGTC. The encoded protein is CASSLEDSYEQYV.

The rearrangement links TRBV20-1 to TRBJ2-1; 12 nucleotides line up with TRBD2. The CDR3 contains 16 residues. With 6 bases clipped from V and 8 bases from J, the junction kept 14 bases outside the gene matches. Germline V gives CDR1 DFQATT, CDR2 SNEGSKA (reference sequence). The CDR3 spells CSALENPSGGVHEQFF. CDR3 DNA sequence: TGCAGTGCGCTAGAAAATCCTAGCGGGGGGGTCCATGAGCAGTTCTTC.

This clonotype turned up a few times. J is TRBJ2-7 and V is TRBV12-3 or TRBV12-4; D possibly corresponds to TRBD2 (5 bases). The ends were cut back, 6 bases at V and 4 bases at J, with 10 bases in the middle. The CDR3 has 12 amino acids. The CDR3 nucleotides read TGTGCCAGCAGCCGTCCGGGATACGAGCAGTACTTC. It translates to CASSRPGYEQYF.